One sample yielded the 10 T cell receptor beta chains listed below, sequenced in a study of cytomegalovirus exposure and HLA in healthy donors. 13 Jbeta primers and 60 Vbeta primers were used for the PCR. The protocol was immunoSEQ multiplex PCR, while the TCRdb copy is restricted to in-frame clones and leaves out a portion. The sample yields about 150,000 clones, about 82% seen once. Material: PBMCs. Receptors were obtained from a male donor in good health and CMV-seronegative.

This clone appeared once. This chain links TRBV19 with TRBJ1-1; a possible D gene is TRBD1 (5 bases). The CDR3 spans 15 residues. The germline V gene has CDR1 LNHDA and CDR2 SQIVND (reference sequence). V shed 0 bases and J shed 6 bases, with 14 bases lying between them. The chain's CDR3 is CASSIDGARGAEAFF. In nucleotides, the CDR3 is TGTGCCAGTAGTATAGATGGGGCCCGCGGGGCTGAAGCTTTCTTT. Using reference TRBV19 and TRBJ1-1 for the parts outside the CDR3, the full variable domain is DGGITQSPKYLFRKEGQNVTLSCEQNLNHDAMYWYRQDPGQGLRLIYYSQIVNDFQKGDIAEGYSVSREKKESFPLTVTSAQKNPTAFYLCASSIDGARGAEAFFGQGTRLTVV.

V usage is TRBV2 and J usage is TRBJ2-3; possible D gene TRBD2, 5 bases. The CDR3 runs 15 residues. The V gene's germline CDR1 is SNHLY and CDR2 FYNNEI. The V end lost 3 bases, the J end lost 0 bases, and 10 bases lay between the germline ends. The CDR3 bases are TGTGCCAGCAGTGAGGGAGTCCGGAGCACAGATACGCAGTATTTT. It is translated as CASSEGVRSTDTQYF. The full variable domain, its missing parts supplied by reference TRBV2 and TRBJ2-3, is EPEVTQTPSHQVTQMGQEVILRCVPISNHLYFYWYRQILGQKVEFLVSFYNNEISEKSEIFDDQFSVERPDGSNFTLKIRSTKLEDSAMYFCASSEGVRSTDTQYFGPGTRLTVL.

This sequence joins TRBV7-2 and TRBJ2-2; D possibly corresponds to TRBD2 (6 bases). Trimming left V 3 bases short and J 7 bases short, with 12 bases between. This CDR3 contains 14 residues. Looked up from germline, CDR1 is SGHTA and CDR2 is FQGNSA. The CDR3 is CASSFSGVVGELFF. The CDR3 bases are TGTGCCAGCAGCTTTTCGGGGGTTGTCGGGGAGCTGTTTTTT.

The chain has TRBV6-1 and TRBJ1-4, with D possibly TRBD1 on 5 matching bases. Germline CDR1 is MNHNS and CDR2 is SASEGT. Trimming shortened V by 7 bases and J by 2 bases, and 11 bases separated the two germline ends. This CDR3 is 14 amino acids long. The CDR3 region has the DNA TGTGCCAGCACGACAGTCGTGACTAATGAAAAACTGTTTTTT. Translating gives CASTTVVTNEKLFF.

The genes are TRBV5-5 and TRBJ1-1; D not resolved. Deletions cut 6 bases from V and 0 bases from J, with 18 bases between. The CDR3 runs 16 residues. CDR1 is SGHKS, CDR2 YYEKEE, per germline (reference sequence). The CDR3 coding sequence is TGTGCCAGCACCCCTTGGAACGACTTCATGAACACTGAAGCTTTCTTT. As protein: CASTPWNDFMNTEAFF.

This chain uses TRBV7-2 with TRBJ1-5; possibly TRBD1 for D (5 bases). The length of the CDR3 is 15 residues. V was cut by 5 bases and J by 3 bases, with 14 bases left in between. Germline CDR1 is SGHTA and CDR2 is FQGNSA. The CDR3 protein is CASSPHGGVNQPQHF. CDR3 DNA: TGTGCCAGCAGCCCCCATGGAGGGGTCAATCAGCCCCAGCATTTT.

V and J are TRBV19 and TRBJ1-5; D might be TRBD1 (6 bases). CDR1 and CDR2 from the germline V gene are LNHDA and SQIVND (reference sequence). V was trimmed by 3 bases and J by 5 bases, leaving 8 bases between them. This CDR3 contains 13 residues. The CDR3 here is CASSIGQYQPQHF. The CDR3 DNA sequence: TGTGCCAGTAGTATCGGACAGTATCAGCCCCAGCATTTT. The full variable domain, with the rest looked up from reference TRBV19 and TRBJ1-5, is DGGITQSPKYLFRKEGQNVTLSCEQNLNHDAMYWYRQDPGQGLRLIYYSQIVNDFQKGDIAEGYSVSREKKESFPLTVTSAQKNPTAFYLCASSIGQYQPQHFGDGTRLSIL.

The chain uses TRBV7-3 and TRBJ2-2; TRBD2 matches at 11 bases. Germline V lookup: CDR1 SGHTA, CDR2 FQGTGA. V was clipped by 2 bases and J by 8 bases; unmatched bases: 4. CDR3 length equals 15 residues. The CDR3 protein is CASSLSGTSGGELFF. CDR3 nucleotides: TGTGCCAGCAGCTTATCCGGGACTAGCGGTGGGGAGCTGTTTTTT.

This chain connects TRBV7-9 to TRBJ1-1; D remains ambiguous. Trimming took 0 bases from V and 0 from J, leaving 11 bases between them. This CDR3 contains 16 residues. Germline V gene data show CDR1 as SEHNR and CDR2 as FQNEAQ (reference sequence). CDR3 in DNA: TGTGCCAGCAGCTTAGCGGCGGGCATCATGAACACTGAAGCTTTCTTT. Protein product: CASSLAAGIMNTEAFF.

The genes are TRBV30 and TRBJ2-1, with 7 bases that match TRBD2. There are 18 residues in the CDR3. The V gene end was trimmed by 2 bases and the J gene end by 0 bases; junction bases not matched to a gene: 13. Looked up from germline, CDR1 is GTSNPN and CDR2 is SVGIG (reference sequence). CDR3: CAWSYRYRDYSSYNEQFF. The CDR3 bases are TGTGCCTGGAGTTACAGATATCGGGACTACAGCTCCTACAATGAGCAGTTCTTC.